This T cell receptor (beta chain) stems from a study of blood T cell repertoires in COVID-19. Background on the study: Samples of COVID-19 (acute and convalescent) were obtained from the United States, Italy and Spain.

This clone showed up just a few times. This CDR3 is built from 15 residues. Germline V lookup: CDR1 SGHTA, CDR2 FQGTGA. The V and J ends lost 0 bases and 6 bases respectively, with 12 bases between them. In the original analysis: By means of reference gene primer amplification, nucleated cell counts were estimated. TCRdb's table, derived via immunoSEQ multiplex PCR, lists solely in-frame clones and lacks some. V and J calls and clone size come straight from that table; D and trimming were deduced from the DNA. Found here are about 73,000 clones, roughly 83% of them singletons; the top ten hold over 5%.

The sequenced sample consisted of peripheral blood. This clonotype was sampled from a woman aged 60-75 years with acute or convalescent COVID-19. This chain links TRBV7-3 with TRBJ2-1; unclear D gene. The CDR3 sequence: CASSLTGTRSNEQFF. CDR3 DNA sequence: TGTGCCAGCAGCTTAACCGGAACACGGAGCAATGAGCAGTTCTTC. The whole variable domain, filled in from reference TRBV7-3 and TRBJ2-1, reads GAGVSQTPSNKVTEKGKYVELRCDPISGHTALYWYRQSLGQGPEFLIYFQGTGAADDSGLPNDRFFAVRPEGSVSTLKIQRTERGDSAVYLCASSLTGTRSNEQFFGPGTRLTVL.